This TCR beta chain was sequenced during a study of early T cells in non-severe SARS-CoV-2 infection. Study in general: The study sequenced bulk RNA from unsorted whole blood, with chains unpaired.

This clonotype was detected only once. The antigen is unknown. Unique molecular identifiers tagged individual cDNA molecules. TCRdb reanalysed the 5' RACE reads using MiXCR and keeps one entry per CDR3 protein. The sample yields about 63,000 distinct CDR3 sequences, approximately 12% seen once. Germline-derived CDR1 and CDR2 are MNHEY and SVGEGT. This CDR3 comprises 11 residues. V lost 6 bases to trimming and J lost 15 bases, with 15 bases between them. Study conclusions and caveats: The VDJdb matching leaned toward anti-spike CD8 responses and overlooked private and CD4 specificities.

This clonotype was obtained from an adult who was a healthcare worker with PCR-confirmed SARS-CoV-2 infection or an uninfected control (not recorded which). Sequencing was performed on whole blood. The J gene is TRBJ2-1, the V gene TRBV6-2 or TRBV6-3, with a possible D match to TRBD1 (5 bases). In DNA, the CDR3 is TGTGCCAGCAGACGTCAGACAGACCCGTTCTTC. Its protein product is CASRRQTDPFF.